The rows below give T cell receptor beta chains drawn from one sample of a study of control samples from healthy donors and cancer patients. Sequencing used immunoSEQ multiplex PCR; TCRdb keeps in-frame clones, though not all of them. The profile shows approximately 150,000 clones, 89% of them singletons. Sequenced input: blood. Source of these receptors: a man aged 25 to 40 in good health. The CDR3 runs from the conserved cysteine through the conserved F or W. A D gene is named only where the DNA matches it firmly. Only part of the rows carry a size: once, few, many, or a class if the clone is expanded.

TRBD1,TRBJ2-2,few,TRBV6-4,TGTGCCACCAAGAGGGACAGCGCGAACACCGGGGAGCTGTTTTTT,CATKRDSANTGELFF
.,TRBJ2-5,.,TRBV7-2,TGTGCCAGCAGCTTAGGTTCGGCAGAGACCCAGTACTTC,CASSLGSAETQYF
TRBD1,TRBJ1-2,.,TRBV5-1,TGCGCCAGCAGCTTGGCCCCGGGACAGAGGAACTATGGCTACACCTTC,CASSLAPGQRNYGYTF
TRBD1,TRBJ1-5,.,TRBV7-2,TGTGCCAGCAGCAAGGACAGGGGTGGCAATCAGCCCCAGCATTTT,CASSKDRGGNQPQHF
.,TRBJ1-1,.,TRBV6-6,TGTGCCAGCAGTGACAGAGGGAACACTGAAGCTTTCTTT,CASSDRGNTEAFF
.,TRBJ1-2,.,TRBV24-1,TGTGCCACCAGTGATCACACCAGGGGAGACTATGGCTACACCTTC,CATSDHTRGDYGYTF
.,TRBJ2-7,.,TRBV12-3/TRBV12-4,TGTGCCAGCAAACTCGACAATACCTACGAGCAGTACTTC,CASKLDNTYEQYF
TRBD2,TRBJ2-5,few,TRBV6-2/TRBV6-3,TGTGCCAGCAGCCGCGGGCAGCGGGGGGGCCGAGAGACCCAGTACTTC,CASSRGQRGGRETQYF
TRBD2,TRBJ2-3,.,TRBV7-3,TGTGCCAGCAGCATGGCAGCGGGGGGCACAGATACGCAGTATTTT,CASSMAAGGTDTQYF
.,TRBJ2-3,once,TRBV7-9,TGTGCCAGCAGCTTAGTCCCCGGGTTCGCAGATACGCAGTATTTT,CASSLVPGFADTQYF
TRBD1,TRBJ1-4,.,TRBV5-6,TGTGCCAGCAGCCAAGCTACGGACAGGGGGCGAGAAAAACTGTTTTTT,CASSQATDRGREKLFF
TRBD1,TRBJ2-7,.,TRBV18,TGTGCCAGCTCACCTTCCGGGACAGGGCTATCCTACGAGCAGTACTTC,CASSPSGTGLSYEQYF
TRBD2,TRBJ2-1,few,TRBV7-2,TGTGCCAGCAGCCCCCCGCCGGGACTAGTCTACAATGAGCAGTTCTTC,CASSPPPGLVYNEQFF
.,TRBJ2-2,.,TRBV6-2/TRBV6-3,TGTGCCAGCAGTTATTCTTTGTGGGGGCCAAACACCGGGGAGCTGTTTTTT,CASSYSLWGPNTGELFF
.,TRBJ1-4,.,TRBV14,TGTGCCAGCAGCCGCTCGACGGGGTTAGAAAAACTGTTTTTT,CASSRSTGLEKLFF
TRBD2,TRBJ2-1,few,TRBV3-1/TRBV3-2,TGTGCCAGCAGCATCCTCACTCTAGCGGGACAGTTCTTC,CASSILTLAGQFF
TRBD2,TRBJ2-5,.,TRBV6-2/TRBV6-3,TGTGCCAGCAGCCACCTTAGCGGGGGGTCTCAAGAGACCCAGTACTTC,CASSHLSGGSQETQYF
.,TRBJ2-3,.,TRBV19,TGTGCCAGTACCCCGAGGGGGGCCTCTAGCAGAACAGATACGCAGTATTTT,CASTPRGASSRTDTQYF
TRBD2,TRBJ2-1,.,TRBV4-2,TGTGCCAGCAGCCCCAATAGCGGGGGCGGGTACAATGAGCAGTTCTTC,CASSPNSGGGYNEQFF
.,TRBJ2-7,.,TRBV4-3,TGCGCCAGCAGCCAAAGATCGGGCCCTGCCTACTCCTACGAGCAGTACTTC,CASSQRSGPAYSYEQYF
.,TRBJ2-1,.,TRBV11-2,TGTGCCAGCAGCGGCCTAAACAATGAGCAGTTCTTC,CASSGLNNEQFF
TRBD1,TRBJ2-7,.,TRBV5-1,TGCGCCAGCAGCTTGGAAGGACAGGGTATCTACGAGCAGTACTTC,CASSLEGQGIYEQYF
.,TRBJ1-2,.,TRBV7-2,TGTGCCAGCAGCTTTCGGGGGCGCGACCAGTATGGCTACACCTTC,CASSFRGRDQYGYTF
TRBD2,TRBJ2-5,.,TRBV5-1,TGCGCCACCCGCCCGGGAGGGGGGGGCGAGACCCAGTACTTC,CATRPGGGGETQYF
.,TRBJ1-1,.,TRBV3-1/TRBV3-2,TGTGCCAGCAGCCAAGTTCAGGGCTGGACTGAAGCTTTCTTT,CASSQVQGWTEAFF
.,TRBJ2-5,.,TRBV6-5,TGTGCCAGCAGTTACCCGGCGGAGGTCCAAGAGACCCAGTACTTC,CASSYPAEVQETQYF